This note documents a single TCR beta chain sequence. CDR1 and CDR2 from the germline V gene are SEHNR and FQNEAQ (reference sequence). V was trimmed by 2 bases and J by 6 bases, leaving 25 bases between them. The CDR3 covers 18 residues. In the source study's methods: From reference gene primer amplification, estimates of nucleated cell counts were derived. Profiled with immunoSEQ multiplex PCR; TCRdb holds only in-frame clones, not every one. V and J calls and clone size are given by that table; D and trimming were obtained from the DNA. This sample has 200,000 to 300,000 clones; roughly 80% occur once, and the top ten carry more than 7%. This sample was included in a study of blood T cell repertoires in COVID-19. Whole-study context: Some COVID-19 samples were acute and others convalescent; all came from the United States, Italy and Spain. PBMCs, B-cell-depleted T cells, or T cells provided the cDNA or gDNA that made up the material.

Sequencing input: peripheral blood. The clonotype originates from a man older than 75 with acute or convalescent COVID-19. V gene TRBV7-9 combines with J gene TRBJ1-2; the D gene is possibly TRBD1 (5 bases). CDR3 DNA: TGTGCCAGCAGCTTAAATAAGGCAGGCAAGGCAAAGGGGAATGGCTACACCTTC. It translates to CASSLNKAGKAKGNGYTF.